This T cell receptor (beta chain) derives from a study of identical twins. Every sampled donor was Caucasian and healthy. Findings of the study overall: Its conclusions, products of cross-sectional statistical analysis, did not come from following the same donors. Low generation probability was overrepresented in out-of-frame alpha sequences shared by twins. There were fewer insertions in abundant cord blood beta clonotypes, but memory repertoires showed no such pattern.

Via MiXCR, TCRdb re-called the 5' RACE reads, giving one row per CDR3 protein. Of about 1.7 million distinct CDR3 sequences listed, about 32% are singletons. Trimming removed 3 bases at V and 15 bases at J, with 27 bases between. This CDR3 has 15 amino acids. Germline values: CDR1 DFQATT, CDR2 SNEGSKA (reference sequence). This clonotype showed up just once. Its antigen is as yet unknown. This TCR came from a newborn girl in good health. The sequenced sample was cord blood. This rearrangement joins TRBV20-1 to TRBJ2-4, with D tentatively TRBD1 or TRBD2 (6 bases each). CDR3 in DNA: TGCAGTGCTAGGAACAGGGAGGAGGGCCGCTACGAGCGGTACTTC. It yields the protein CSARNREEGRYERYF.